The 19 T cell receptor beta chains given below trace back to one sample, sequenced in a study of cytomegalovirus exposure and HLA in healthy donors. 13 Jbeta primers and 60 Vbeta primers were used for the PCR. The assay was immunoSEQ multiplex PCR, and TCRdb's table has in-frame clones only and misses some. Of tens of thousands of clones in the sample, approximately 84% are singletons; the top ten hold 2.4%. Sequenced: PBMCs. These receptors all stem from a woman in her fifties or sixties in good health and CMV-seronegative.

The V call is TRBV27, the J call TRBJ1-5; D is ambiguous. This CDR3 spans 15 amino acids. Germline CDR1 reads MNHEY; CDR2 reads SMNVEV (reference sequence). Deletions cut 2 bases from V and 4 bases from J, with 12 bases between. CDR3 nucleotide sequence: TGTGCCAGCAGTTTAACGGGAGCGGGGAATCAGCCCCAGCATTTT. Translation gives CASSLTGAGNQPQHF.

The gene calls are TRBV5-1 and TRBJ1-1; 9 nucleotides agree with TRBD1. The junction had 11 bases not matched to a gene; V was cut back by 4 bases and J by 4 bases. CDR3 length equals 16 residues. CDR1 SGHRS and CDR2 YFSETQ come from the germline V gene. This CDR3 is CASSPTYGQGRTEAFF. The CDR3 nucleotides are TGCGCCAGCAGCCCAACCTACGGACAGGGGCGCACTGAAGCTTTCTTT.

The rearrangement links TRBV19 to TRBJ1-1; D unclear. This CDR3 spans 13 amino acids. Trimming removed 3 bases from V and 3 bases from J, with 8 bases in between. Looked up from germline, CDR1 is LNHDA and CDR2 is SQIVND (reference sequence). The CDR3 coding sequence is TGTGCCAGTAGTATGAGGTCTTACACTGAAGCTTTCTTT. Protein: CASSMRSYTEAFF.

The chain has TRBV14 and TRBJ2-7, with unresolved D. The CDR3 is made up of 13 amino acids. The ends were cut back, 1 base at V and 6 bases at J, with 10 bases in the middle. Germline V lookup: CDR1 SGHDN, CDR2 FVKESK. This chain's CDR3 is CASSQAYPTEQYF. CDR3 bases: TGTGCCAGCAGCCAAGCCTACCCTACCGAGCAGTACTTC.

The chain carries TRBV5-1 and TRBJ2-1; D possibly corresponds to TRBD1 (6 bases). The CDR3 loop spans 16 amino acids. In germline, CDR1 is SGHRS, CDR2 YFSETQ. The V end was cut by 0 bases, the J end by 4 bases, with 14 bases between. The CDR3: CASSLVYRARYNEQFF. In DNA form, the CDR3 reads TGCGCCAGCAGCTTGGTCTACAGGGCGCGTTACAATGAGCAGTTCTTC.

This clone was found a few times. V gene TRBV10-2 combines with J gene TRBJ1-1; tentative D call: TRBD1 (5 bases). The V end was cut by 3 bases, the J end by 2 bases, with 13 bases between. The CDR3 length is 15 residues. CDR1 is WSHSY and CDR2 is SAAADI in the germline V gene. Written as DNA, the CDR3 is TGCGCCAGCAGTGACCCGGGGGTACTTAACACTGAAGCTTTCTTT. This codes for CASSDPGVLNTEAFF.

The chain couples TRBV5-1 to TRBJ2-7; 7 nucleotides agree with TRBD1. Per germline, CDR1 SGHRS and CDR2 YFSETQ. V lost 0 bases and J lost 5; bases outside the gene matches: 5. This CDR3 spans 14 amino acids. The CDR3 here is CASSLEGAQDEQYF. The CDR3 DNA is TGCGCCAGCAGCTTGGAGGGGGCGCAGGACGAGCAGTACTTC. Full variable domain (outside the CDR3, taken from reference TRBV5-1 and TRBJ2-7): KAGVTQTPRYLIKTRGQQVTLSCSPISGHRSVSWYQQTPGQGLQFLFEYFSETQRNKGNFPGRFSGRQFSNSRSEMNVSTLELGDSALYLCASSLEGAQDEQYFGPGTRLTVT.

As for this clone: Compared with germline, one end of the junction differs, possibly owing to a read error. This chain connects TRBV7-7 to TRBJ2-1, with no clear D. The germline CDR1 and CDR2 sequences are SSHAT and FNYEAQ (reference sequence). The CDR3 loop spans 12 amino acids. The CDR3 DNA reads TGTGCTAGCAGCTTTAGAGGCGGTGAGCAGTTCTTC. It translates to CASSFRGGEQFF.

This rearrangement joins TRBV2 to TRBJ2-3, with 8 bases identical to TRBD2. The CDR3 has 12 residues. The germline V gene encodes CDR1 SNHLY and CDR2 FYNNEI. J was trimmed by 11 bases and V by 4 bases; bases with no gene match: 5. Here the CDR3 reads CASSGPGLEQYF. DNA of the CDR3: TGTGCCAGCAGTGGGCCGGGACTAGAGCAGTATTTT.

CDR3 sequence: CASSVGLATDYEQYF. CDR3 nucleotide sequence: TGCGCCAGCAGTGTGGGCCTAGCGACAGATTACGAGCAGTACTTC. V and J are TRBV5-1 and TRBJ2-7, with D perhaps matching TRBD2 (6 bases). Between the trimmed V and J ends, which lost 5 bases and 4 bases, there was a span of 19 bases. CDR3 length equals 15 residues. CDR1 is SGHRS, CDR2 YFSETQ, per germline.

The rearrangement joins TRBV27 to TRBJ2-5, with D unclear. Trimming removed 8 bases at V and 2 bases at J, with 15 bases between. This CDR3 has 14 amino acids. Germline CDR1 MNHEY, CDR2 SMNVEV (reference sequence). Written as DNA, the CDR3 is TGTGCCAGCTCCACCCAGTTTGCTCAAGAGACCCAGTACTTC. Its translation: CASSTQFAQETQYF.

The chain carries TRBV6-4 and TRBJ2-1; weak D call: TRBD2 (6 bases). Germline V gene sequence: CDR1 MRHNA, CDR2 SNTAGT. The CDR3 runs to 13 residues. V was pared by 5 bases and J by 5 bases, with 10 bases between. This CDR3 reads CASSLAPHNEQFF. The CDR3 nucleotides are TGTGCCAGCAGTCTAGCGCCCCACAATGAGCAGTTCTTC.

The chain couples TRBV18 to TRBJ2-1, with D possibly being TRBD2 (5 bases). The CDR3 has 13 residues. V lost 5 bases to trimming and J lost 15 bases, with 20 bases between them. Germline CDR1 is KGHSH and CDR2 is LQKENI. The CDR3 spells CASSSTTNPLGFF. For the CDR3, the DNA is TGTGCCAGCTCATCAACGACTAATCCCCTGGGGTTCTTC. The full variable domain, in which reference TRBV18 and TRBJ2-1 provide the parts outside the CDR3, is NAGVMQNPRHLVRRRGQEARLRCSPMKGHSHVYWYRQLPEEGLKFMVYLQKENIIDESGMPKERFSAEFPKEGPSILRIQQVVRGDSAAYFCASSSTTNPLGFFGPGTRLTVL.

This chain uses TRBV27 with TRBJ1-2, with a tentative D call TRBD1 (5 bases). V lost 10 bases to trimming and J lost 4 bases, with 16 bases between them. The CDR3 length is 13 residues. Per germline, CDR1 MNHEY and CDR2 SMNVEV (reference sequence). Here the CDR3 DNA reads TGTGCCACCTGGGGGGTTAACGGCTATGGCTACACCTTC. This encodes CATWGVNGYGYTF.

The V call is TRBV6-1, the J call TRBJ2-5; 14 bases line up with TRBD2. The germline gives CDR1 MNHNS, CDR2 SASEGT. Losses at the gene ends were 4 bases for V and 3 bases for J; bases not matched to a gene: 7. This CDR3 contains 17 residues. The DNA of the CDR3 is TGTGCCAGCAGTGTCGGGACTAGCGGGAGAAAGGAAGAGACCCAGTACTTC. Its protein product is CASSVGTSGRKEETQYF.

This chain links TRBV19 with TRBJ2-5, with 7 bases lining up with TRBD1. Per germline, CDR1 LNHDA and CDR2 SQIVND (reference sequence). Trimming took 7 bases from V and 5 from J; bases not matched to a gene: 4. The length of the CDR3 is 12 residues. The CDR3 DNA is TGTGCCAGTATAGGGGGCCGGGAGACCCAGTACTTC. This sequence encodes CASIGGRETQYF.

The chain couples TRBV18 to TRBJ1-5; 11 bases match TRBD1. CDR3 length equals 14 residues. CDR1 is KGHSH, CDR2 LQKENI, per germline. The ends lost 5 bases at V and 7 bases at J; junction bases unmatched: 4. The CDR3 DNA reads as TGTGCCAGCTCAGGACAGGGGGCTGGGCAGCCCCAGCATTTT. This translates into CASSGQGAGQPQHF.

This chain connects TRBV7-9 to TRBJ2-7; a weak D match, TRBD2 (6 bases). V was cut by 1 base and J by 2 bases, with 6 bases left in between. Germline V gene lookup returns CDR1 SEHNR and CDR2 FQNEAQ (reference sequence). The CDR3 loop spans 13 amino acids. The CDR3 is CASSLGLAYEQYF. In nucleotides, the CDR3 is TGTGCCAGCAGCTTAGGACTAGCCTACGAGCAGTACTTC.

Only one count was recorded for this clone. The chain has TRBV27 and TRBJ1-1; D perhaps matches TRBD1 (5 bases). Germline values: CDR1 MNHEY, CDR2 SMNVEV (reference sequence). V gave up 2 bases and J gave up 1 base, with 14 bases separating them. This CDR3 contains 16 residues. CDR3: CASSLGWFRENTEAFF. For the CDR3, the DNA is TGTGCCAGCAGTTTAGGCTGGTTCAGGGAGAACACTGAAGCTTTCTTT.